These 24 T cell receptor beta chains share one sample of origin, sequenced in a study of CD8+ T cells in alopecia areata. RNA was isolated and reverse transcribed to cDNA, the sequencing template. The table came from immunoSEQ multiplex PCR; TCRdb's copy has only in-frame clones and leaves some out. Among about 200,000 clones, 60% were seen once, and the ten largest hold approximately 0.93%. The treatment: oral pan-JAK inhibitor, 5-10 mg twice daily. The input for sequencing was CD4+ T cells sorted from blood, taken at week 24, from a patient treated with tofacitinib. The receptor source for this set is a human donor with alopecia areata.

The chain is built from TRBV4-1 and TRBJ1-1; 7 bases line up with TRBD1. The CDR3 has 15 residues. The trim removed 3 bases at V and 4 bases at J, leaving 8 bases unmatched. Germline CDR1 MGHRA, CDR2 YSYEKL. The CDR3 loop is CASSHLQGGGTEAFF. The CDR3 DNA is TGCGCCAGCAGCCACCTCCAGGGGGGTGGCACTGAAGCTTTCTTT.

This clone was observed a few times. The rearrangement uses TRBV4-3 and TRBJ2-7; D remains unclear. Germline CDR1 is LGHNA and CDR2 is YSLEER. Trimming took 0 bases from V and 7 from J, leaving 10 bases between them. This CDR3 spans 13 amino acids. The CDR3 DNA sequence: TGCGCCAGCAGCCAAGATCTGTTTGATGAGCAGTACTTC. This translates into CASSQDLFDEQYF.

J is TRBJ2-1 and V is TRBV5-1; TRBD2 agrees at 9 bases. This CDR3 is built from 14 residues. V gave up 3 bases and J gave up 8 bases; unmatched junction bases: 6. From germline, CDR1 is SGHRS and CDR2 YFSETQ. The CDR3 nucleotides read TGCGCCAGCAGCTCAGGACTAGCGCCAGATGAGCAGTTCTTC. This encodes CASSSGLAPDEQFF.

The gene calls are TRBV4-1 and TRBJ1-5, with TRBD1 matching over 10 bases. The CDR3 has 19 amino acids. Germline V gene sequence: CDR1 MGHRA, CDR2 YSYEKL. With 3 bases clipped from V and 0 bases from J, the junction kept 11 bases outside the gene matches. The CDR3 DNA is TGCGCCAGCAGCCAGGAGGGGAGGGGGACAGGGGATAGCAATCAGCCCCAGCATTTT. Translated, it gives CASSQEGRGTGDSNQPQHF.

This clone has just a few counts. The chain carries TRBV29-1 and TRBJ2-5, with TRBD1 identical over 8 bases. The germline CDR1 and CDR2 sequences are SQVTM and ANQGSEA. Germline trimming cut 6 bases from V and 5 bases from J; bases unmatched to any gene: 11. The CDR3 contains 14 residues. CDR3 coding DNA: TGCAGCGTCGGTTTTAGACAGGGGTCGGAGACCCAGTACTTC. Translation gives CSVGFRQGSETQYF.

The chain is built from TRBV18 and TRBJ2-7; 7 bases match TRBD1. The CDR3 contains 14 residues. Germline V gene sequence: CDR1 KGHSH, CDR2 LQKENI. V lost 1 base, J lost 5 bases, and 5 bases stayed unmatched. CDR3 amino acids: CASSPLDRVHEQYF. Here the CDR3 DNA reads TGTGCCAGCTCACCACTCGACAGGGTCCACGAGCAGTACTTC.

This clone was counted a single time. The chain combines TRBV5-1 with TRBJ2-2; D possibly matches TRBD1 or TRBD2 (5 bases each). V was trimmed by 3 bases and J by 5 bases, leaving 14 bases between them. Per the germline V gene, CDR1 is SGHRS and CDR2 is YFSETQ. The CDR3 contains 15 residues. CDR3 DNA sequence: TGCGCCAGCAGCTCTGGGGGACCCGTGACCGGGGAGCTGTTTTTT. Its protein is CASSSGGPVTGELFF.

The V and J genes are TRBV29-1 and TRBJ2-7, with 8 bases fitting TRBD1. Germline CDR1 SQVTM, CDR2 ANQGSEA. V dropped 5 bases and J dropped 2; count of bases not matched to a gene: 8. CDR3 length: 14 amino acids. The DNA of the CDR3 is TGCAGCGTTAAAGGACAGGGTGTGGCCTACGAGCAGTACTTC. Translating it yields CSVKGQGVAYEQYF.

The DNA for the CDR3 is TGCAGCGCTCGCAGGTCAACTAATGAAAAACTGTTTTTT. Its translation is CSARRSTNEKLFF. The V and J genes are TRBV29-1 and TRBJ1-4; D remains unclear. Germline V gives CDR1 SQVTM, CDR2 ANQGSEA. The CDR3 contains 13 residues. V was shortened by 7 bases and J by 0 bases, with 9 bases between the two germline ends.

By sample fraction, this clone is medium-sized. This chain links TRBV6-5 with TRBJ2-5, with 7 positions matching TRBD1. Germline CDR1 and CDR2: MNHEY and SVGAGI. The CDR3 consists of 14 residues. J lost 5 bases, V lost 7 bases, and 10 bases had no gene match. Written as DNA, the CDR3 is TGTGCCAGCACATCATCAGGGGGTCGGGAGACCCAGTACTTC. Its protein is CASTSSGGRETQYF.

This chain connects TRBV9 to TRBJ1-2; TRBD1 is a possible D gene (5 bases). The CDR3 extends over 12 amino acids. The V gene's germline CDR1 is SGDLS and CDR2 YYNGEE. Trimming stripped 9 bases from V and 3 bases from J, with 12 bases between. DNA of the CDR3: TGTGCCACCCGCGGGACCCACTATGGCTACACCTTC. Protein: CATRGTHYGYTF.

The chain couples TRBV5-4 to TRBJ1-4, with 7 bases matching TRBD1. The germline V gene encodes CDR1 SGHNT and CDR2 YYREEE (reference sequence). V trimming: 4 bases; J trimming: 8 bases; junction bases outside the gene matches: 11. This CDR3 has 15 amino acids. This chain's CDR3 is CASSADRAFTEKLFF. The CDR3 DNA reads as TGTGCCAGCAGCGCAGACAGGGCATTCACCGAAAAACTGTTTTTT.

CDR3 bases: TGTGCCAGCAGCTTAGCTAGGACGGGTACTGAAGCTTTCTTT. This translates into CASSLARTGTEAFF. V usage is TRBV7-2 and J usage is TRBJ1-1; D not certain. CDR3 size: 14 residues. The V end was cut by 0 bases, the J end by 5 bases, with 10 bases between. Germline V gene data show CDR1 as SGHTA and CDR2 as FQGNSA.

This clone was counted only a few times. This rearrangement joins TRBV10-2 to TRBJ2-7; D is unresolved. V lost 6 bases, J lost 6 bases, and 18 bases lay in between. The CDR3 contains 14 residues. Germline lookup yields CDR1 WSHSY and CDR2 SAAADI. Here the CDR3 DNA reads TGCGCCAGCAGCCTGGCGTTGGCAGTCGGCGAGCAGTACTTC. Translation: CASSLALAVGEQYF.

This chain connects TRBV7-2 to TRBJ1-4, with D perhaps matching TRBD1 (5 bases). The germline V gene has CDR1 SGHTA and CDR2 FQGNSA. Trimming removed 4 bases at V and 5 bases at J, with 14 bases between. This CDR3 is 15 amino acids long. CDR3 sequence (DNA): TGTGCCAGCAGCTCGTTCGACAGTCGAAATGAAAAACTGTTTTTT. Encoded protein: CASSSFDSRNEKLFF.

CDR3 region: CASNQGKSETQYF. DNA for the CDR3: TGTGCCAGCAATCAGGGAAAATCAGAGACCCAGTACTTC. This rearrangement joins TRBV2 to TRBJ2-5, with D possibly TRBD1 on 5 matching bases. Deletions cut 7 bases from V and 4 bases from J, with 13 bases between. The CDR3 consists of 13 residues. Germline loops: CDR1 SNHLY, CDR2 FYNNEI. Supplemented by reference TRBV2 and TRBJ2-5, the full variable domain reads EPEVTQTPSHQVTQMGQEVILRCVPISNHLYFYWYRQILGQKVEFLVSFYNNEISEKSEIFDDQFSVERPDGSNFTLKIRSTKLEDSAMYFCASNQGKSETQYFGPGTRLLVL.

V is TRBV6-5 and J is TRBJ1-2; possible D gene TRBD1, 6 bases. Per the germline V gene, CDR1 is MNHEY and CDR2 is SVGAGI. The V end lost 6 bases, the J end lost 5 bases, and 16 bases lay between the germline ends. The CDR3 loop spans 14 amino acids. CDR3 nucleotide sequence: TGTGCCAGCAGCCCGAGGGGGTTGGAATATGGCTACACCTTC. It translates to CASSPRGLEYGYTF.

CDR3 region: CAWSVRRGGTEAFF. CDR3 bases: TGTGCCTGGAGTGTTCGCAGGGGGGGAACTGAAGCTTTCTTT. V gene TRBV30 combines with J gene TRBJ1-1, with 7 bases aligning to TRBD1. This CDR3 contains 14 residues. The germline CDR1 and CDR2 sequences are GTSNPN and SVGIG (reference sequence). Trimming at V came to 0 bases and at J to 5 bases, leaving 6 bases not matched to a gene.

The rearrangement joins TRBV5-4 to TRBJ2-3; 9 bases align to TRBD2. This CDR3 spans 16 amino acids. Per germline, CDR1 SGHNT and CDR2 YYREEE (reference sequence). J lost 5 bases, V lost 2 bases, and 9 bases had no gene match. CDR3 DNA: TGTGCCAGCAGCTTCTTGGCGGGGGGGCTTGGAGATACGCAGTATTTT. This sequence encodes CASSFLAGGLGDTQYF.

This clone was detected only once. CDR3 coding DNA: TGTGCCAGCAGTTCGCGATTCGGGACAGGGTCCTACAATGAGCAGTTCTTC. The encoded protein is CASSSRFGTGSYNEQFF. The rearrangement uses TRBV27 and TRBJ2-1; 9 positions match TRBD1. This CDR3 contains 17 residues. From germline, CDR1 is MNHEY and CDR2 SMNVEV (reference sequence). V lost 4 bases, J lost 1 base, and 8 bases stayed unmatched.

This chain uses TRBV30 with TRBJ2-1; 12 bases are shared with TRBD2. The CDR3 runs to 17 residues. Per the germline V gene, CDR1 is GTSNPN and CDR2 is SVGIG (reference sequence). V lost 2 bases, J lost 6 bases, and 11 bases stayed unmatched. For the CDR3, the DNA is TGTGCCTGGAGTCATACTAGCGGGGGGCCGTCATTCAATGAGCAGTTCTTC. This sequence encodes CAWSHTSGGPSFNEQFF.

The J gene is TRBJ2-7, the V gene TRBV9; the D is unclear. Trimming stripped 0 bases from V and 3 bases from J, with 10 bases between. Germline V gene data show CDR1 as SGDLS and CDR2 as YYNGEE. The CDR3 has 14 residues. CDR3 sequence reads: CASSVDTVRYEQYF. As DNA, the CDR3 is TGTGCCAGCAGCGTAGATACAGTTCGCTACGAGCAGTACTTC.

The V and J genes are TRBV6-6 and TRBJ1-1; D is possibly TRBD1 (6 bases). Trimming took 6 bases from V and 7 from J, leaving 21 bases between them. Germline V gene sequence: CDR1 MNHNY, CDR2 SVGAGI (reference sequence). CDR3 length equals 15 residues. The CDR3 sequence: CASRYQDYRALEAFF. The CDR3 nucleotides read TGTGCCAGCAGGTACCAAGATTACAGGGCCCTTGAAGCTTTCTTT.

This clone was detected only once. The chain joins TRBV6-1 to TRBJ1-6, with 10 bases aligning to TRBD1. Germline V gene lookup returns CDR1 MNHNS and CDR2 SASEGT. The ends lost 7 bases at V and 11 bases at J; junction bases unmatched: 8. The CDR3 is 14 amino acids. The CDR3 is CASMSPDRGTPLHF. The DNA for the CDR3 is TGTGCCAGCATGAGTCCGGACAGGGGGACACCCCTCCACTTT.